The following is a T cell receptor (beta chain) sequence with its context. What it binds is unknown. This record comes from a study of T cell repertoires in cytomegalovirus infection. A single record per CDR3 protein comes from TCRdb applying MiXCR to the reads. The sample carries roughly 200,000 distinct CDR3 sequences, around 40% recorded once. CDR1 and CDR2 (germline): SGHVS, FQNEAQ. Trimming cost V 2 bases and J 2 bases, with 15 bases left between them. The CDR3 is made up of 17 amino acids. This TCR was sampled from a human donor in good health (CMV status not recorded). Some clones in this sample may be carry-over from other donors' samples. The material sequenced was CD8+ T cells from cultured PBMCs, taken from culture after CMV antigen stimulation. This chain links TRBV7-8 with TRBJ1-4; weak D call: TRBD1 (5 bases). CDR3 DNA: TGTGCCAGCAGCTTAACGAAAAGGGGACTTACTAATGAAAAACTGTTTTTT. This sequence encodes CASSLTKRGLTNEKLFF.